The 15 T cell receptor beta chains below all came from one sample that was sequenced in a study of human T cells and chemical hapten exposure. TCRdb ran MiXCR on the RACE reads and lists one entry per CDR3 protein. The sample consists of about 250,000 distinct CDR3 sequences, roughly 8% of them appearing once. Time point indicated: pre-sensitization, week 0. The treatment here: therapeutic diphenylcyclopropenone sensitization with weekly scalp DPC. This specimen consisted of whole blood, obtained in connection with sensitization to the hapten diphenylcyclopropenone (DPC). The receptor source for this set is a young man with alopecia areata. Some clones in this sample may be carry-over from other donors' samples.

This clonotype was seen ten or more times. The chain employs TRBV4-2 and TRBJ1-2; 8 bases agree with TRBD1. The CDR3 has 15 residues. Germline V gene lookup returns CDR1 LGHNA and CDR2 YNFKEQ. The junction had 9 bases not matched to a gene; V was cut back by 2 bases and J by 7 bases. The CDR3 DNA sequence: TGTGCCAGCAGCCAACATGCGGACAGGGACTCTGGCTACACCTTC. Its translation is CASSQHADRDSGYTF.

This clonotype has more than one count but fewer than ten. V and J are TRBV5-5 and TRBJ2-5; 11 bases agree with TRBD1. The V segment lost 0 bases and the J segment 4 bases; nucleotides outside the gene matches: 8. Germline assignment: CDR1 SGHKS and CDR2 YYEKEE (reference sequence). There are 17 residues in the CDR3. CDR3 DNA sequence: TGTGCCAGCAGCTTGGGGACAGGGGGCGCCGGGCGAGAGACCCAGTACTTC. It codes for CASSLGTGGAGRETQYF.

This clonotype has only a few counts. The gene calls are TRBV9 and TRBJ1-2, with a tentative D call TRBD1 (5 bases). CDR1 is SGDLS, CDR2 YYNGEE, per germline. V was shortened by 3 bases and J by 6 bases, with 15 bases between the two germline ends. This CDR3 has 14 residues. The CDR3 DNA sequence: TGTGCCAGCAGCGCGGAGGACAAGAAAAATGGCTACACCTTC. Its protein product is CASSAEDKKNGYTF.

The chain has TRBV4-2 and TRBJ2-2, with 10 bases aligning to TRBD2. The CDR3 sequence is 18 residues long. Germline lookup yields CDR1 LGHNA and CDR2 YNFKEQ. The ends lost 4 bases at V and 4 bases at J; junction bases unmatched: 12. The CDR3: CASSLDDSGGLGTGELFF. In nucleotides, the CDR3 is TGTGCCAGCAGCCTCGATGATAGCGGGGGGCTTGGCACCGGGGAGCTGTTTTTT.

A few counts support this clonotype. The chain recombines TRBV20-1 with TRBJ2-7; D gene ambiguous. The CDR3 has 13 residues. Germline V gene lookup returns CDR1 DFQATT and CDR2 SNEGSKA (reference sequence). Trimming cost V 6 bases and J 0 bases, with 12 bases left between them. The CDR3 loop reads CSATDTPSYEQYF. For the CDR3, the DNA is TGCAGTGCGACGGATACCCCCTCCTACGAGCAGTACTTC.

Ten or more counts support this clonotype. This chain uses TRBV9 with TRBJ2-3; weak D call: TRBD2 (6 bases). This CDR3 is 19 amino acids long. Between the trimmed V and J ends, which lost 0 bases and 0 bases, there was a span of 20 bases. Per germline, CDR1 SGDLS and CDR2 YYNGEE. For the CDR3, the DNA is TGTGCCAGCAGCGTAGGAGAGGTGTTCGCTGGGAGGAGCACAGATACGCAGTATTTT. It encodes CASSVGEVFAGRSTDTQYF.

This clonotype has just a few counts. The DNA of the CDR3 is TGTGCCAGCAGTGAGGAGGCAGGGTCCTACAATGAGCAGTTCTTC. Protein sequence: CASSEEAGSYNEQFF. This chain links TRBV6-4 with TRBJ2-1; D may match TRBD1 or TRBD2 (5 bases each). Germline-derived CDR1 and CDR2 are MRHNA and SNTAGT. V was shortened by 3 bases and J by 1 base, with 10 bases between the two germline ends. The CDR3 covers 15 residues.

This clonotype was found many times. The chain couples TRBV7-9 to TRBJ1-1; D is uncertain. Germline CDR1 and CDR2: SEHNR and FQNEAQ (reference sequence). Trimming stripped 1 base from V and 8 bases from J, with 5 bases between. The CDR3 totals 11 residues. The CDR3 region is CASSLGREAFF. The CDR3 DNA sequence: TGTGCCAGCAGCTTAGGAAGAGAAGCTTTCTTT.

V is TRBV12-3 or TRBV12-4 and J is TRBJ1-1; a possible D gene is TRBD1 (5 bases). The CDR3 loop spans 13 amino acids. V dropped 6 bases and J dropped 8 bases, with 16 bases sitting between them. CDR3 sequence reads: CASRITREGEAFF. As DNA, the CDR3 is TGTGCCAGCAGAATCACCAGGGAGGGGGAAGCTTTCTTT.

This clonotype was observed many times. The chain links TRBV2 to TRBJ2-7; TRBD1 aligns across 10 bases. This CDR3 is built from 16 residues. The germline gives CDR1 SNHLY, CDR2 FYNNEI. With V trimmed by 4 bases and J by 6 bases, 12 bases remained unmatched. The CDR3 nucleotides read TGTGCCAGCAGTGTGGAAAGACGGACAGGGGGAGGCGAGCAGTACTTC. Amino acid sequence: CASSVERRTGGGEQYF.

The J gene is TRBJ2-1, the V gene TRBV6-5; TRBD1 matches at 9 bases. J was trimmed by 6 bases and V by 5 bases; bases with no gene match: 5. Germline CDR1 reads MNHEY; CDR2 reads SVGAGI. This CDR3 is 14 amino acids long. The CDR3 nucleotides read TGTGCCAGCAGTCAGGGGACAGGGAGCAATGAGCAGTTCTTC. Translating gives CASSQGTGSNEQFF.

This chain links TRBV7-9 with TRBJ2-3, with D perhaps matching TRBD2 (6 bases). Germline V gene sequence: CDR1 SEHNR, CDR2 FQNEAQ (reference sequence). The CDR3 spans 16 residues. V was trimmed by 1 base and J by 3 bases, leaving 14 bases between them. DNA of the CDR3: TGTGCCAGCAGCTTAGTCGGGCGGGAAGGAACAGATACGCAGTATTTT. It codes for CASSLVGREGTDTQYF.

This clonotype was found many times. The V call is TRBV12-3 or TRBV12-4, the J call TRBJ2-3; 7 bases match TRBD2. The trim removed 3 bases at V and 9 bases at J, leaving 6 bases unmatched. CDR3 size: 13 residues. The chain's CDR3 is CASSFLGEGTQYF. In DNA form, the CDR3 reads TGTGCCAGCAGTTTTCTGGGGGAGGGGACGCAGTATTTT.

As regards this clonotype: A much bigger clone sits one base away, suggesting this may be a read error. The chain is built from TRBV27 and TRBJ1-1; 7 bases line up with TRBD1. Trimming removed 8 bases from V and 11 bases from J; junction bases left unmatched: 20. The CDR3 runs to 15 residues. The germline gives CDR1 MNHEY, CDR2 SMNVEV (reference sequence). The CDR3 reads CASGIRQGYLRKAFF. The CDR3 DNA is TGTGCCAGCGGTATACGACAGGGTTATCTCAGGAAGGCTTTCTTT.

CDR3 DNA: TGTGCCAGCACCCCTAGGGGTGAGCAGTTCTTC. Translated: CASTPRGEQFF. This rearrangement joins TRBV7-2 to TRBJ2-1, with D maybe TRBD1 (5 bases). Trimming took off 7 bases at V and 9 bases at J, with 10 bases between the two ends. Germline V lookup: CDR1 SGHTA, CDR2 FQGNSA. The CDR3 has 11 residues. Full variable domain (remainder filled in from reference TRBV7-2 and TRBJ2-1): GAGVSQSPSNKVTEKGKDVELRCDPISGHTALYWYRQSLGQGLEFLIYFQGNSAPDKSGLPSDRFSAERTGGSVSTLTIQRTQQEDSAVYLCASTPRGEQFFGPGTRLTVL.